This TCR beta chain was captured by sequencing in a study of control samples from healthy donors and cancer patients. V trimming: 3 bases; J trimming: 8 bases; junction bases outside the gene matches: 6. The CDR3 covers 16 residues. Germline V CDR1 and CDR2: SGHRS, YFSETQ. The assay was immunoSEQ multiplex PCR, and TCRdb's table has in-frame clones only and misses some. The profile shows 200,000 or so clones, about 90% of them singletons. The origin of this receptor is a man aged 30 to 45 in good health. Sequencing was performed on blood. J is TRBJ2-1 and V is TRBV5-1; the match to TRBD2 covers 15 bases. The CDR3 bases are TGCGCCAGCAGCTCGGGACTAGCGGGGGGCCGAGATGAGCAGTTCTTC. Protein: CASSSGLAGGRDEQFF.